These 25 T cell receptor beta chains originate from one sample sequenced in a study of T cell changes during pregnancy in multiple sclerosis. Data came from immunoSEQ multiplex PCR; TCRdb stores just in-frame clones and leaves some out. The table lists roughly 85,000 clones, about nine tenths of them singletons. The sample here was peripheral blood, taken in the first trimester of pregnancy. The receptors were sampled from a female donor with multiple sclerosis, enrolled in a pregnancy study.

This chain links TRBV19 with TRBJ2-7; unclear D gene. Germline V gives CDR1 LNHDA, CDR2 SQIVND (reference sequence). V lost 0 bases and J 1 base, leaving 4 bases between the germline ends. The length of the CDR3 is 13 residues. This chain's CDR3 is CASSIDRSYEQYF. The CDR3 coding sequence is TGTGCCAGTAGTATAGACCGTTCCTACGAGCAGTACTTC.

This clone turned up a few times. This chain uses TRBV11-3 with TRBJ1-1, with D perhaps matching TRBD1 (5 bases). Germline V CDR1 and CDR2: SGHNT, YENEEA. The V end was cut by 5 bases, the J end by 6 bases, with 13 bases between. CDR3 length equals 13 residues. CDR3 region: CASSREGASEAFF. The DNA for the CDR3 is TGTGCCAGCAGCAGGGAAGGGGCCTCTGAAGCTTTCTTT.

The gene calls are TRBV5-1 and TRBJ1-3; tentative D call: TRBD1 (6 bases). CDR1 and CDR2 from the germline V gene are SGHRS and YFSETQ. The CDR3 has 18 residues. Deletions cut 1 base from V and 4 bases from J, with 21 bases between. The DNA for the CDR3 is TGCGCCAGCAGCTTGACCCCGACAGGCAGCTCTCGAGGAAACACCATATATTTT. Protein product: CASSLTPTGSSRGNTIYF.

CDR3: CAWRAPAGGFGYTF. The CDR3 nucleotides read TGTGCCTGGAGGGCCCCCGCGGGGGGCTTCGGCTACACCTTC. The gene calls are TRBV30 and TRBJ1-2, with D perhaps matching TRBD1 (6 bases). Trimming pared 3 bases from V and 8 bases from J, leaving 19 bases between. The CDR3 has 14 amino acids. Per germline, CDR1 GTSNPN and CDR2 SVGIG (reference sequence).

This chain joins TRBV11-3 and TRBJ1-1, with D hard to call. The CDR3 consists of 16 residues. Trimming stripped 2 bases from V and 5 bases from J, with 18 bases between. Germline CDR1 SGHNT, CDR2 YENEEA. CDR3 residues: CASSLFTWGDQTEAFF. The DNA for the CDR3 is TGTGCCAGCAGCTTATTCACCTGGGGAGACCAAACTGAAGCTTTCTTT.

The rearrangement joins TRBV14 to TRBJ2-3; 14 nucleotides align to TRBD2. The CDR3 has 18 residues. J gave up 0 bases and V 1 base, and 3 bases lay outside the gene matches. Per germline, CDR1 SGHDN and CDR2 FVKESK. CDR3: CASSQAGLAGVSTDTQYF. The DNA for the CDR3 is TGTGCCAGCAGCCAAGCGGGACTAGCGGGGGTGAGCACAGATACGCAGTATTTT.

V usage is TRBV4-1 and J usage is TRBJ1-1; 9 positions match TRBD1. The germline CDR1 and CDR2 sequences are MGHRA and YSYEKL. The length of the CDR3 is 14 residues. With V trimmed by 4 bases and J by 5 bases, 5 bases remained unmatched. This CDR3 is CASSREQGATEAFF. As DNA, the CDR3 is TGCGCCAGCAGCCGAGAACAGGGGGCAACTGAAGCTTTCTTT.

Comments on this clone: Other nucleotide sequences in the sample specify the same CDR3. V usage is TRBV28 and J usage is TRBJ2-1, with TRBD2 identical over 8 bases. J lost 8 bases, V lost 2 bases, and 8 bases had no gene match. The CDR3 runs 15 residues. CDR1 MDHEN and CDR2 SYDVKM come from the germline V gene. The CDR3 region has the DNA TGTGCCAGCAGTTTACGGGCGGGAGGTGGGTATGAGCAGTTCTTC. This codes for CASSLRAGGGYEQFF. The variable domain in full, with the rest retrieved from reference TRBV28 and TRBJ2-1, is DVKVTQSSRYLVKRTGEKVFLECVQDMDHENMFWYRQDPGLGLRLIYFSYDVKMKEKGDIPEGYSVSREKKERFSLILESASTNQTSMYLCASSLRAGGGYEQFFGPGTRLTVL.

As regards this clone: A junction end diverges from the germline sequence, so it may reflect a read error. V and J are TRBV30 and TRBJ2-7; TRBD1 matches 9 bases. This CDR3 contains 13 residues. Germline CDR1 is GTSNPN and CDR2 is SVGIG (reference sequence). CDR3 loop: CACPQGASHEQYF. DNA of the CDR3: TGTGCCTGCCCACAGGGGGCCTCCCACGAGCAGTACTTC.

V gene TRBV7-6 combines with J gene TRBJ2-7; 8 bases agree with TRBD2. Losses at the gene ends were 4 bases for V and 1 base for J; bases not matched to a gene: 6. The CDR3 contains 15 residues. The V gene's germline CDR1 is SGHVS and CDR2 FNYEAQ. CDR3: CASSSGLDPSYEQYF. CDR3 nucleotide sequence: TGTGCCAGCAGCTCGGGACTAGACCCGTCCTACGAGCAGTACTTC.

To note about this clone: The junction departs from germline at one end; a sequencing error may be responsible. The gene calls are TRBV5-8 and TRBJ1-1, with a possible D match to TRBD1 (6 bases). Germline CDR1 is SGHTS and CDR2 is YDEGEE. CDR3 length: 14 amino acids. CDR3 in DNA: TGTGCCAGCAGTTTGGACAGCATGAACACTGAAGCTTTCTTT. This encodes CASSLDSMNTEAFF.

The chain carries TRBV6-5 and TRBJ2-5; D possibly corresponds to TRBD2 (6 bases). The CDR3 extends over 16 amino acids. V was clipped by 4 bases and J by 5 bases, with 20 bases between them. Germline-derived CDR1 and CDR2 are MNHEY and SVGAGI. CDR3 DNA: TGTGCCAGCAGTTTCCCCGATCGGGGGTTTTTGGAGACCCAGTACTTC. Translated: CASSFPDRGFLETQYF.

The chain has TRBV7-9 and TRBJ1-5, with 8 bases fitting TRBD1. Germline values: CDR1 SEHNR, CDR2 FQNEAQ (reference sequence). The junction had 9 bases not matched to a gene; V was cut back by 3 bases and J by 11 bases. The CDR3 totals 14 residues. The CDR3 DNA follows: TGTGCCAGCAGCTTGGGGCAGGGGGCGACGTCCCAGCATTTT. Residues: CASSLGQGATSQHF.

CDR3 sequence (DNA): TGTGCCAGCAGCTTAGGGGAGTCCGGGGAGACCCAGTACTTC. It specifies CASSLGESGETQYF. V gene TRBV7-2 combines with J gene TRBJ2-5; possible D gene TRBD2, 5 bases. Trimming left V 1 base short and J 5 bases short, with 11 bases between. CDR1 is SGHTA, CDR2 FQGNSA, per germline. The CDR3 spans 14 residues.

The V call is TRBV19, the J call TRBJ2-2; TRBD1 matches at 9 bases. CDR1 and CDR2 from the germline V gene are LNHDA and SQIVND (reference sequence). Unmatched junction bases numbered 2, after V lost 3 bases and J lost 0 bases. The CDR3 loop spans 16 amino acids. The CDR3 DNA sequence: TGTGCCAGTAGTATTCGGACAGGGGCGAACACCGGGGAGCTGTTTTTT. This translates into CASSIRTGANTGELFF.

This rearrangement joins TRBV6-5 to TRBJ1-4, with D uncertain. Germline lookup yields CDR1 MNHEY and CDR2 SVGAGI. CDR3 length: 15 residues. V was pared by 4 bases and J by 5 bases, with 14 bases between. In DNA, the CDR3 is TGTGCCAGCAGTTTCGCGGGTCTTTTAAATGAAAAACTGTTTTTT. As protein: CASSFAGLLNEKLFF.

The rearrangement links TRBV6-6 to TRBJ2-7, with D possibly being TRBD1 (5 bases). CDR1 and CDR2 (germline): MNHNY, SVGAGI (reference sequence). V lost 6 bases and J 7 bases, leaving 19 bases between the germline ends. The CDR3 consists of 14 residues. The chain's CDR3 is CASSQTDRQSEQYF. CDR3 DNA: TGTGCCAGCAGCCAAACCGATCGACAGAGTGAGCAGTACTTC.

The chain has TRBV4-3 and TRBJ2-1, with 12 bases identical to TRBD1. V was pared by 0 bases and J by 9 bases, with 9 bases of the junction left unmatched. CDR3 length: 17 residues. The germline gives CDR1 LGHNA, CDR2 YSLEER. The CDR3 protein is CASSQEIPGQGASEQFF. For the CDR3, the DNA is TGCGCCAGCAGCCAAGAGATCCCGGGACAGGGGGCGAGTGAGCAGTTCTTC.

For the CDR3, the DNA is TGTGCCAGCAAAACCCAAACAGGGGGCATAGACGAGTACTTC. It translates to CASKTQTGGIDEYF. The V and J genes are TRBV27 and TRBJ2-7; 9 nucleotides agree with TRBD1. CDR3 length: 14 residues. Germline loops: CDR1 MNHEY, CDR2 SMNVEV (reference sequence). V lost 7 bases to trimming and J lost 11 bases; unmatched junction nucleotides: 15.

The V gene is TRBV7-9, the J gene TRBJ2-3, with 8 bases lining up with TRBD2. Germline lookup yields CDR1 SEHNR and CDR2 FQNEAQ (reference sequence). The CDR3 consists of 14 residues. V dropped 7 bases and J dropped 1; count of bases not matched to a gene: 4. CDR3 sequence: CASILLAGTDTQYF. The CDR3 DNA reads TGTGCCAGCATCCTACTAGCGGGCACAGATACGCAGTATTTT. Filled out from reference TRBV7-9 and TRBJ2-3, the complete variable domain reads DTGVSQNPRHKITKRGQNVTFRCDPISEHNRLYWYRQTLGQGPEFLTYFQNEAQLEKSRLLSDRFSAERPKGSFSTLEIQRTEQGDSAMYLCASILLAGTDTQYFGPGTRLTVL.

The V and J genes are TRBV10-3 and TRBJ1-3, with TRBD1 as a possible D gene (6 bases). The CDR3 totals 13 residues. Trimming took 6 bases from V and 2 from J, leaving 8 bases between them. From germline, CDR1 is ENHRY and CDR2 SYGVKD. The CDR3 sequence: CAIRGTTGNTIYF. The DNA of the CDR3 is TGTGCCATCAGGGGGACAACTGGAAACACCATATATTTT.

This sequence joins TRBV11-3 and TRBJ2-7; 7 nucleotides line up with TRBD2. The length of the CDR3 is 17 residues. Germline trimming cut 5 bases from V and 3 bases from J; bases unmatched to any gene: 16. Germline-derived CDR1 and CDR2 are SGHNT and YENEEA. CDR3 region: CASSTLEGWGGDYEQYF. The CDR3 nucleotides read TGTGCCAGCAGCACTCTGGAGGGATGGGGGGGTGACTACGAGCAGTACTTC.

The CDR3 coding sequence is TGTGCCAGCAGCACCAGACTAGGCGATGAGCAGTTCTTC. It codes for CASSTRLGDEQFF. The chain employs TRBV7-9 and TRBJ2-1; TRBD2 is a possible D gene (6 bases). V lost 5 bases to trimming and J lost 8 bases, with 13 bases between them. Germline CDR1 and CDR2: SEHNR and FQNEAQ (reference sequence). The CDR3 extends over 13 amino acids.

V usage is TRBV19 and J usage is TRBJ2-3, with 7 bases lining up with TRBD2. Looked up from germline, CDR1 is LNHDA and CDR2 is SQIVND (reference sequence). J was trimmed by 2 bases and V by 5 bases; bases with no gene match: 4. The CDR3 length is 14 residues. The CDR3 sequence is CASSDTSVTDTQYF. The CDR3, as DNA: TGTGCCAGTAGTGACACTAGCGTCACAGATACGCAGTATTTT.

This clone came up a few times. The genes are TRBV30 and TRBJ1-6; 11 nucleotides match TRBD1. Germline trimming cut 4 bases from V and 10 bases from J; bases unmatched to any gene: 9. The CDR3 has 15 residues. The germline V gene has CDR1 GTSNPN and CDR2 SVGIG (reference sequence). The CDR3 nucleotides read TGTGCCTGGACCCCCAGGACAGGGGGCTGGTCACCCCTCCACTTT. Its translation is CAWTPRTGGWSPLHF. The whole variable domain, filled in from reference TRBV30 and TRBJ1-6, reads SQTIHQWPATLVQPVGSPLSLECTVEGTSNPNLYWYRQAAGRGLQLLFYSVGIGQISSEVPQNLSASRPQDRQFILSSKKLLLSDSGFYLCAWTPRTGGWSPLHFGNGTRLTVT.